What follows are 2 T cell receptor beta chains derived from one specimen sequenced in a study of blood T cells in healthy people across ages. Using a J-beta primer mix together with a sample-barcoded 5' primer, a second PCR was run for about 6 to 11 cycles. TCRdb reprocessed the 5' RACE reads via MiXCR and lists one record per CDR3 protein. Of over 950,000 distinct CDR3 sequences detected, roughly two fifths appear once; the ten largest clones hold around 13%. The sample was blood. Receptors originate from a man aged 18 to 29 in good health.

The V gene is TRBV3-1, the J gene TRBJ2-3, with 9 bases matching TRBD1. Trimming cost V 4 bases and J 5 bases; bases outside gene matches: 7. CDR1 LGHDT and CDR2 YNNKEL come from the germline V gene (reference sequence). The CDR3 totals 15 residues. The CDR3 spells CASSPPDRGIDTQYF. In nucleotides, the CDR3 is TGTGCCAGCAGCCCCCCGGACAGGGGTATAGATACGCAGTATTTT.

The table lists this clonotype with a few counts. The V call is TRBV20-1, the J call TRBJ1-1; possibly TRBD1 for D (6 bases). The CDR3 has 11 residues. The V end lost 5 bases, the J end lost 9 bases, and 13 bases lay between the germline ends. The germline CDR1 and CDR2 sequences are DFQATT and SNEGSKA (reference sequence). CDR3 protein: CSAGDIHQAFF. The CDR3, as DNA: TGCAGTGCTGGGGACATCCATCAAGCTTTCTTT.